The clone carrying this TCR beta chain came up a few times. Its specificity is not known. Mismatch with germline at one junction end may stem from a read error. This sample was included in a study of beta chain features in type 1 diabetes. The entirety of the isolated RNA underwent reverse transcription, so expressed TCRB transcripts were sequenced. Measured with immunoSEQ multiplex PCR; TCRdb has only the in-frame clones, and not every one. The table has 300,000 to 400,000 clones, 10% to 15% seen once. General observations from the study: Shortening of TCRB CDR3s, moderate but significant, appeared in all four CD4+ subsets of Type 1 diabetes patients.

CDR1 is LNHDA and CDR2 is SQIVND in the germline V gene (reference sequence). This CDR3 is 13 amino acids long. The TCR originated in a man aged 18 to 30 in good health. The gene calls are TRBV19 and TRBJ2-7; D gene unclear. Sample: naive CD4+ T cells from blood. CDR3: CASSRVPPYEQYF. In DNA form, the CDR3 reads TGTGCCAGCAGTAGAGTACCTCCCTACGAGCAGTACTTC.